The sequence of this T cell receptor (beta chain) was determined in a study of Graves' ophthalmopathy and Graves' hyperthyroidism. Points from the study as a whole: Also, most clonotypes expanded in the thyroid above 0.001 frequency appeared in blood.

Looked up from germline, CDR1 is SQVTM and CDR2 is ANQGSEA. Trimming took off 5 bases at V and 4 bases at J, with 12 bases between the two ends. The CDR3 is 13 residues long. Amplification of TCR beta CDR3 regions used RNA transcripts. First-round RT-PCR used HTBI primers; second-round multiplex PCR followed. One entry per CDR3 protein, called by TCRdb with MiXCR from the multiplex PCR reads. Of 600,000 to 700,000 distinct CDR3 sequences listed, roughly 41% are singletons. In its sample, this clonotype was seen many times. Antigen specificity is unknown. The V gene is TRBV29-1, the J gene TRBJ1-5; D is unclear. Source material: peripheral blood. This clonotype originated in an adult man with Graves' ophthalmopathy. In DNA form, the CDR3 reads TGCAGCGTTTCGACTGCTTTAAATCAGCCCCAGCATTTT. It yields the protein CSVSTALNQPQHF. Looking up the rest from reference TRBV29-1 and TRBJ1-5 gives the full variable domain: SAVISQKPSRDICQRGTSLTIQCQVDSQVTMMFWYRQQPGQSLTLIATANQGSEATYESGFVIDKFPISRPNLTFSTLTVSNMSPEDSSIYLCSVSTALNQPQHFGDGTRLSIL.